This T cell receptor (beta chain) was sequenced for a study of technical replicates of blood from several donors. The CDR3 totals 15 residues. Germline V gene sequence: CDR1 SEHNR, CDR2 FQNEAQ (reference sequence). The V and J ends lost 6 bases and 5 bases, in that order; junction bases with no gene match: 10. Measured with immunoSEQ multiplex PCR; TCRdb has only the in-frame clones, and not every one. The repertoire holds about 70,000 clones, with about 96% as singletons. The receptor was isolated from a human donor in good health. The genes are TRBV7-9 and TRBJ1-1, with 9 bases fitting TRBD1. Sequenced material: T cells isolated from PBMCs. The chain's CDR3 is CASRTGTGPGTEAFF. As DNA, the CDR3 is TGTGCCAGCAGAACCGGGACAGGGCCAGGGACTGAAGCTTTCTTT. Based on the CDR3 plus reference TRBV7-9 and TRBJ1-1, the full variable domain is DTGVSQNPRHKITKRGQNVTFRCDPISEHNRLYWYRQTLGQGPEFLTYFQNEAQLEKSRLLSDRFSAERPKGSFSTLEIQRTEQGDSAMYLCASRTGTGPGTEAFFGQGTRLTVV.